Given below is one TCR beta chain in context. The antigen is not known. The entry originates in a study of beta chain features in type 1 diabetes. Broader study findings: TCRB CDR3 length was moderately but significantly reduced in all four CD4+ subsets of Type 1 diabetes patients.

TCRB transcripts that were expressed got sequenced, as all of the isolated RNA had been reverse transcribed. The assay was immunoSEQ multiplex PCR, and TCRdb's table has in-frame clones only and misses some. This table holds around 250,000 clones, 13% to 15% found once. The length of the CDR3 is 16 residues. Germline CDR1 and CDR2: PRHDT and FYEKMQ (reference sequence). The V segment lost 5 bases and the J segment 1 base; nucleotides outside the gene matches: 6. This receptor was taken from a man in his thirties or forties with type 1 diabetes. Sequenced material: naive CD4+ T cells from blood. This chain links TRBV13 with TRBJ2-2; 8 bases agree with TRBD2. CDR3 amino acids: CASSLKAGVNTGELFF. The CDR3 DNA follows: TGTGCCAGCAGCCTAAAAGCGGGAGTGAACACCGGGGAGCTGTTTTTT. Full variable domain (rest looked up from reference TRBV13 and TRBJ2-2): AAGVIQSPRHLIKEKRETATLKCYPIPRHDTVYWYQQGPGQDPQFLISFYEKMQSDKGSIPDRFSAQQFSDYHSELNMSSLELGDSALYFCASSLKAGVNTGELFFGEGSRLTVL.